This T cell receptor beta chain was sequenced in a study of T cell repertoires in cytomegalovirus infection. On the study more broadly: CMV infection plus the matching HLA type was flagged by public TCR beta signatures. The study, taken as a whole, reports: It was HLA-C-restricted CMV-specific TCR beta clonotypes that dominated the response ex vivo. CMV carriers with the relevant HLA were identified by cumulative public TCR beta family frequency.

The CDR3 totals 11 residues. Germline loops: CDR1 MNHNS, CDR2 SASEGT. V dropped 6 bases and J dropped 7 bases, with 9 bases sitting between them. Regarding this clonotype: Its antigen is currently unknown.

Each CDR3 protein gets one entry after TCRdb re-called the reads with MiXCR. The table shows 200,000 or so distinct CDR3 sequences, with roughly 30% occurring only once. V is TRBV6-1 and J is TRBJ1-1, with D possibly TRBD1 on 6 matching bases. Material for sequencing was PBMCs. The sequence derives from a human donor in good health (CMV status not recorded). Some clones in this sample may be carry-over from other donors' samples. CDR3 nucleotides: TGTGCCAGCAGCCGGGACAATGAAGCTTTCTTT. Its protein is CASSRDNEAFF.